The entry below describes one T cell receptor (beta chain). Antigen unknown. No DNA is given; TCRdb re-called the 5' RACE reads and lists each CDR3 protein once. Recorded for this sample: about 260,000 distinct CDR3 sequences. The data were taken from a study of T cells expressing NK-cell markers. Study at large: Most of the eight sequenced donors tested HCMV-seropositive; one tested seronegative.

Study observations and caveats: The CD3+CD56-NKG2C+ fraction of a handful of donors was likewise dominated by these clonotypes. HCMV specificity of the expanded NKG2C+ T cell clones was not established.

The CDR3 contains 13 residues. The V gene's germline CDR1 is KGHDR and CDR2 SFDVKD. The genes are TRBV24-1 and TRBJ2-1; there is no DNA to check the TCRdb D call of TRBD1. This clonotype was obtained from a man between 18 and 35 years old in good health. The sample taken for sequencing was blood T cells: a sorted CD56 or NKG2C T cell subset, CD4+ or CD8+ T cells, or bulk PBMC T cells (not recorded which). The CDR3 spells CATSDSGENEQFF.